Listed here are 15 T cell receptor beta chains from one sample, sequenced in a study of cytomegalovirus exposure and HLA in healthy donors. The study ran its PCR with 60 Vbeta and 13 Jbeta primers. Data came from immunoSEQ multiplex PCR; TCRdb stores just in-frame clones and leaves some out. Of roughly 160,000 clones detected, roughly 80% appear once; the ten largest clones hold 9.5% to 12%. The specimen sequenced was PBMCs. Source of these receptors: a man aged 50 or older in good health and CMV-seropositive.

The J gene is TRBJ2-3, the V gene TRBV14; 13 bases match TRBD2. Losses at the gene ends were 3 bases for V and 5 bases for J; bases not matched to a gene: 8. The CDR3 has 17 amino acids. Germline values: CDR1 SGHDN, CDR2 FVKESK. The CDR3 region has the DNA TGTGCCAGCAGCCATCGAGGGACTAGCGGGATATTAGATACGCAGTATTTT. This gives the protein CASSHRGTSGILDTQYF.

The chain links TRBV6-6 to TRBJ2-1; TRBD1 matches 12 bases. J was trimmed by 8 bases and V by 0 bases; bases with no gene match: 5. The germline V gene has CDR1 MNHNY and CDR2 SVGAGI (reference sequence). CDR3 length: 16 residues. The CDR3 DNA follows: TGTGCCAGCAGTTACTCGGGACAGGGGGCCTCCGATGAGCAGTTCTTC. As protein: CASSYSGQGASDEQFF.

The genes are TRBV29-1 and TRBJ2-7, with 11 bases matching TRBD1. There are 14 residues in the CDR3. Germline V gives CDR1 SQVTM, CDR2 ANQGSEA. Losses at the gene ends were 7 bases for V and 2 bases for J; bases not matched to a gene: 7. Written as DNA, the CDR3 is TGCAGCGCCTCCGAGGGACAGGGGGCCTACGAGCAGTACTTC. This translates into CSASEGQGAYEQYF.

The chain employs TRBV19 and TRBJ2-1; 8 bases agree with TRBD2. Trimming took 10 bases from V and 0 from J; bases not matched to a gene: 5. The CDR3 has 14 residues. Germline CDR1 LNHDA, CDR2 SQIVND (reference sequence). CDR3 nucleotide sequence: TGTGCCACCCAGCGGGGGAGCTCCTACAATGAGCAGTTCTTC. It yields the protein CATQRGSSYNEQFF.

Of note for this clone: It is unclear where the CDR3 begins or ends on the DNA, so no DNA is shown, and the CDR3 is as TCRdb lists it. The chain employs TRBV21-1 and TRBJ1-5. TRBV21-1 is given as a pseudogene. Counting both end residues, the CDR3 totals 16 amino acids. This CDR3 is CASSKGVGFGNQPQHF.

J is TRBJ2-6 and V is TRBV19; TRBD1 is a possible D gene (6 bases). This CDR3 region has 16 residues. V was clipped by 5 bases and J by 2 bases, with 13 bases between them. Germline V gene data show CDR1 as LNHDA and CDR2 as SQIVND (reference sequence). The CDR3 loop reads CASSSGVQTGANVLTF. The CDR3 region has the DNA TGTGCCAGTAGTTCAGGGGTACAAACTGGGGCCAACGTCCTGACTTTC.

The chain is built from TRBV28 and TRBJ1-3; the D is unclear. V was shortened by 6 bases and J by 2 bases, with 8 bases between the two germline ends. The germline CDR1 and CDR2 sequences are MDHEN and SYDVKM. The CDR3 loop spans 13 amino acids. The CDR3: CASSPSPGNTIYF. The CDR3 DNA sequence: TGTGCCAGCAGCCCAAGCCCTGGAAACACCATATATTTT.

This clone was observed a handful of times. V is TRBV25-1 and J is TRBJ1-2; 10 bases are a match to TRBD1. CDR3 length equals 14 residues. Unmatched junction bases numbered 3, after V lost 6 bases and J lost 2 bases. Germline CDR1 reads MGHDK; CDR2 reads SYGVNS. CDR3 in amino acids: CASSEGQGNYGYTF. The CDR3 region has the DNA TGTGCCAGCAGCGAGGGACAGGGGAACTATGGCTACACCTTC.

This clone was detected only once. The chain couples TRBV7-2 to TRBJ2-3; D not certain. CDR3 length: 14 amino acids. Trimming pared 7 bases from V and 0 bases from J, leaving 11 bases between. Germline values: CDR1 SGHTA, CDR2 FQGNSA. CDR3 DNA sequence: TGTGCCAGCATCCGCGCTCCTAGCACAGATACGCAGTATTTT. Protein product: CASIRAPSTDTQYF.

This sequence joins TRBV6-1 and TRBJ2-5; no reliable D call. The V end lost 0 bases, the J end lost 6 bases, and 14 bases lay between the germline ends. The CDR3 totals 15 residues. CDR1 is MNHNS and CDR2 is SASEGT in the germline V gene. The CDR3 nucleotides are TGTGCCAGCAGTGAAGCGCTGGCGGCTGTCAAGACCCAGTACTTC. This gives the protein CASSEALAAVKTQYF.

V and J are TRBV19 and TRBJ1-3; D might be TRBD1 (6 bases). Trimming cost V 7 bases and J 4 bases, with 14 bases left between them. This CDR3 has 14 amino acids. Germline CDR1 reads LNHDA; CDR2 reads SQIVND (reference sequence). The CDR3 protein is CASTQTGSGNTIYF. The CDR3 DNA sequence: TGTGCCAGTACTCAGACAGGATCCGGAAACACCATATATTTT.

The V gene is TRBV6-5, the J gene TRBJ1-6; TRBD1 might be the D (6 bases). This CDR3 has 15 amino acids. V gave up 0 bases and J gave up 6 bases, with 9 bases separating them. The germline V gene encodes CDR1 MNHEY and CDR2 SVGAGI. The DNA of the CDR3 is TGTGCCAGCAGTTACTCAGGGACACTTAATTCACCCCTCCACTTT. Translated: CASSYSGTLNSPLHF.

The chain combines TRBV6-6 with TRBJ1-6; 10 positions match TRBD1. Trimming removed 4 bases from V and 7 bases from J; junction bases left unmatched: 4. Germline V gives CDR1 MNHNY, CDR2 SVGAGI (reference sequence). CDR3 size: 15 residues. DNA of the CDR3: TGTGCCAGCAGTTCGGGACAGGGGCAGAATTCACCCCTCCACTTT. Its translation is CASSSGQGQNSPLHF.

The chain is built from TRBV6-4 and TRBJ2-1; possible D gene TRBD2, 6 bases. The CDR3 spans 14 residues. CDR1 and CDR2 (germline): MRHNA, SNTAGT. The ends were cut back, 1 base at V and 5 bases at J, with 9 bases in the middle. DNA for the CDR3: TGTGCCAGCAGTGACTATTTAGCGGACAATGAGCAGTTCTTC. Translating it yields CASSDYLADNEQFF.

The chain employs TRBV2 and TRBJ2-1; TRBD2 might be the D (5 bases). The germline V gene encodes CDR1 SNHLY and CDR2 FYNNEI. V was clipped by 8 bases and J by 10 bases, with 15 bases between them. The CDR3 extends over 12 amino acids. The CDR3 DNA follows: TGTGCCAGCGAGAAGGGAGCGTACGAGCAGTTCTTC. It translates to CASEKGAYEQFF.